This T cell receptor beta chain was retrieved from a study of siplizumab effects on memory and regulatory T cells. Clones were sequenced by immunoSEQ multiplex PCR, and TCRdb holds only the in-frame ones, with some missing. The sample has about 97,000 clones; around 90% are singletons. To note about this clone: Its target is unknown.

With 10 bases removed from V and 5 bases from J, the gap between germline ends came to 18 bases. Germline-derived CDR1 and CDR2 are ENHRY and SYGVKD. The CDR3 runs 14 residues. Overall study results and limits: Sequences below about 10^-5 frequency were poorly captured, limiting mapping of alloreactive clones. Roughly 75-95% of dividing CD4+ or CD8+ clones were without an attributable naive or memory phenotype.

The chain couples TRBV10-3 to TRBJ2-1; the D is unclear. This TCR was sampled from a human donor in good health. Material: CD4+ T cells sorted from blood. The CDR3 sequence is CATALLVLNNEQFF. The CDR3 DNA is TGTGCCACTGCCCTACTTGTGTTGAACAATGAGCAGTTCTTC.